This T cell receptor beta chain was sequenced in a study of cytomegalovirus exposure and HLA in healthy donors. Findings of the study overall: Roughly uniform sequencing depth across donors was assumed, possibly incorrectly. DRB1 showed the most TCR associations and HLA-C the fewest in a later analysis, as rates varied by HLA locus.

Germline lookup yields CDR1 LNHDA and CDR2 SQIVND (reference sequence). V shed 9 bases and J shed 0 bases, with 14 bases lying between them. The CDR3 totals 14 residues. Both 60 Vbeta primers and 13 Jbeta primers went into the PCR. The assay was immunoSEQ multiplex PCR, and TCRdb's table has in-frame clones only and misses some. This table holds roughly 120,000 clones, approximately 80% found once. The sample holds one count of this clone. No antigen is known for it. V is TRBV19 and J is TRBJ2-5; tentatively, D is TRBD2 (5 bases). The sequencing input was PBMCs. The sequence was collected from a woman under 30 in good health and CMV-seropositive. CDR3 sequence reads: CASRPRGNQETQYF. CDR3 DNA sequence: TGTGCCAGCCGCCCGAGAGGGAACCAAGAGACCCAGTACTTC.